Many counts were recorded for the clone carrying this T cell receptor beta chain. Its target is unknown. From about 0.4 ug of RNA, a library with molecular barcoded alpha/delta and beta/gamma adaptors was made. TCRdb re-derived calls from the reads in MiXCR, one entry per CDR3 protein. In the table there are tens of thousands of distinct CDR3 sequences, around 20% of which are singletons. This sample is part of a study of read filtering for tumor transcriptome and immune sequencing. Study as a whole: Patients were 17 male and about 15 female, mean age around 66 years, range roughly 45 to 85. R-ISS stage counts were about eight for I, more than 15 for II, 7 for III. RNA-seq yielded only about 75 to 1,400 TCR reads, IR-seq about 3.5 to 10.27 million.

Study findings and constraints: Without single-read clonotypes, shared clonotype proportions correlated more between IR-seq and RNA-seq.

The CDR3 extends over 16 amino acids. With 2 bases clipped from V and 7 bases from J, the junction kept 6 bases outside the gene matches. Germline-derived CDR1 and CDR2 are MNHNY and SVGAGI (reference sequence). The clonotype originates from a donor at least 40 years old with multiple myeloma. What was sequenced was a population of CD138-negative cells sorted from bone marrow. The chain combines TRBV6-6 with TRBJ2-1; TRBD1 matches 12 bases. Here the CDR3 reads CASSYKGQGADNEQFF. Here the CDR3 DNA reads TGTGCCAGCAGTTACAAGGGACAGGGGGCAGATAATGAGCAGTTCTTC.